The clone carrying this T cell receptor beta chain was seen more than once but under ten times. The antigen remains undetermined. The CDR3 length is 14 residues. V was clipped by 0 bases and J by 7 bases, with 12 bases between them. Germline-derived CDR1 and CDR2 are SEHNR and FQNEAQ (reference sequence). The sample originates from a study of T cells in Graves' hyperthyroidism and ophthalmopathy. Study-level findings and limits: Blood shared most expanded thyroid clonotypes above 0.001.

Clinicians diagnosed patients from clinical symptoms, serum thyroxine and TRAb, thyroid ultrasound and orbital computed tomography. Fresh 10 ml peripheral blood yielded PBMCs. Amplification targeted TCR beta CDR3 regions from RNA transcripts. A set of HTBI primers served as the primers for a first-round RT-PCR of the TCR CDR3. TCRdb reprocessed the multiplex PCR reads via MiXCR and lists one record per CDR3 protein. The sample includes about 600,000 distinct CDR3 sequences, 16% of them seen just once. The sequence derives from a woman in her forties with Graves' ophthalmopathy. The sequenced sample was blood. The chain links TRBV7-9 to TRBJ2-5, with D hard to call. CDR3 sequence (DNA): TGTGCCAGCAGCTTAGCGTCCGGCCCGGGGACCCAGTACTTC. Amino acids: CASSLASGPGTQYF. Based on the CDR3 plus reference TRBV7-9 and TRBJ2-5, the full variable domain is DTGVSQNPRHKITKRGQNVTFRCDPISEHNRLYWYRQTLGQGPEFLTYFQNEAQLEKSRLLSDRFSAERPKGSFSTLEIQRTEQGDSAMYLCASSLASGPGTQYFGPGTRLLVL.